This TCR beta chain was obtained from a study of Ad26.COV2.S vaccination and SARS-CoV-2 variants (dated by TCRdb to about 2021). For context, the study as a whole: Vaccine-arm donors were drawn from COV1001, a multicentre, randomized, double-blind, placebo-controlled phase I-IIa trial of Ad26.COV2.S in healthy adults. Ad26.COV2.S was given intramuscularly at 5x10^10 or 1x10^11 viral particles, as a single shot or as two shots 56 days apart. TCRbeta repertoire sequencing was used to assess the specificity and breadth of SARS-CoV-2-reactive T cell receptors after Ad26.COV2.S vaccination. A total of 32 samples were included in the TCR-sequenced set, comprising about 20 Ad26.COV2.S vaccine recipients, 5 placebo recipients and 8 SARS-CoV-2 convalescent individuals. Trial participants were randomized into five groups of five, in which low-dose or high-dose Ad26.COV2.S was given once or twice, or placebo was given on both occasions. Investigators remained blinded to trial group allocation during experiments and outcome assessment. Results and caveats for the whole study, not just this receptor: Substantial breadth of spike-specific CD8+ and CD4+ T cell responses was reported after vaccination. Ad26.COV2.S recipients had higher spike-specific TCR breadth than placebo recipients (P = 0.0014). The study was not powered to compare responses between vaccine doses or regimens. It was noted by the authors that total T cell responses may have been underestimated by the TCR breadth and depth analyses. Vaccine and placebo recipients had similar non-spike TCR breadth, a finding consistent with the vaccine containing only spike.

TCRbeta CDR3 regions were sequenced with the immunoSEQ Assay. After extraction, genomic DNA underwent amplification by bias-controlled multiplex PCR, followed by high-throughput sequencing. Per the original workflow: To quantify the absolute abundance of every unique TCRbeta CDR3 region, sequences were collapsed and filtered. T cell fraction was estimated by normalization of TCRbeta template counts to usable DNA, with usable DNA being measured through amplification of reference genes present in all nucleated cells. Repertoire TCRs were annotated as SARS-CoV-2-specific when V gene, CDR3 amino acid sequence and J gene were exactly matched to a known reactive TCR set. The reference SARS-CoV-2 TCR set was obtained from MIRA and was filtered for enrichment in COVID-19-positive ImmuneCODE repertoires, whereby public or cross-reactive TCRs were removed. Using the MIRA antigens, annotated TCRs were further analysed by specific ORF or by position within an ORF. Breadth was defined as the number of annotated unique rearrangements divided by the total number of unique productive rearrangements, and depth was defined as the summed frequency of the annotated unique rearrangements. Two-sided Wilcoxon rank-sum tests were used to compare TCR breadth between groups. The immuneACCESS repertoire file appears here via TCRdb, limited to in-frame rearrangements. These files lack a portion of the clones; in checked studies, under half of the deficit traces to unresolved V genes, and the cause of the others is not known. For V, J and clone size, that table is used; D and trimming come from the DNA. Recorded for this sample are around 300,000 clones; approximately 90% of them occurred a single time. The ten largest clonotypes hold approximately 4.5% of the sample.

The treatment or condition label, as the study defines it: some 20 received Ad26.COV2.S at low or high dose, single or two shots; a few received placebo; per-sample allocation not given. Repertoires of vaccine and placebo recipients were sequenced from samples collected on day 63 after the first injection. Between 29 July and 7 August 2020, Cohort 1b enrolled around 24 adults aged 18-55 years at one site in Boston, USA. Ad26.COV2.S was a replication-incompetent adenovirus type 26 vector that expressed a prefusion-stabilized SARS-CoV-2 spike protein derived from the original Wuhan strain. Note on this clone: It lacks a known antigen. One base away there is no much larger clone; base qualities are not given.

Inclusive of the bounding cysteine and phenylalanine, the CDR3 is 13 residues long. The DNA shown is the 39-base CDR3, in frame from base 1. CDR1 is given as SGHVS and CDR2 as FNYEAQ, both from the germline V gene. The junction shows trimming of 5 bases on V and 2 bases on J, plus 9 bases between the germline ends. Here the chain combines TRBV7-6 and TRBJ1-1, and TRBD1 may be the D gene, going by 5 matching bases. The clonotype comes from a person between 18 and 59 years old who received the Ad26.COV2.S COVID-19 vaccine or a placebo. This specimen was peripheral blood, taken in a trial of Ad26.COV2.S vaccine versus placebo. CDR3 reads: CASSRRDNTEAFF. DNA sequence: TGTGCCAGCAGCCGCCGGGACAACACTGAAGCTTTCTTT.